This is a list of T cell receptor beta chains from one sample in a study of blood T cell repertoires in COVID-19. Method: immunoSEQ multiplex PCR; TCRdb's copy keeps in-frame clones and lacks some. The repertoire holds about 220,000 clones, with about 88% as singletons. Specimen: PBMCs or T cells enriched from blood (not recorded which). Source of these receptors: a woman aged 25 to 39 who had recovered from COVID-19. CDR3s include the opening cysteine and the closing phenylalanine or tryptophan. The D gene is left open where the match is weak. Size tells how often a clone was seen (once, few, many) or the class of an expanded clone, and some rows leave it out.

d_call,j_call,cdr3_length,v_call,clone_size,cdr3_aa,cdr3_nt
TRBD1,TRBJ1-1,17,TRBV11-2,.,CASSLMLGQVENTEAFF,TGTGCCAGCAGCCTAATGTTGGGACAGGTAGAGAACACTGAAGCTTTCTTT
.,TRBJ1-1,11,TRBV21-1,.,CASNGGTEAFF,TGTGCCAGTAACGGGGGCACTGAAGCTTTCTTT
.,TRBJ2-3,18,TRBV5-1,.,CASSQTPAGTYNTDTQYF,TGCGCCAGCAGCCAAACACCCGCCGGGACATATAACACAGATACGCAGTATTTT
TRBD2,TRBJ2-1,14,TRBV2,.,CASNSIAGEHEQFF,TGTGCCAGCAACTCAATAGCGGGGGAACATGAGCAGTTCTTC
.,TRBJ1-2,15,TRBV2,once,CASVRFVAETNGYTF,TGTGCCAGCGTTCGTTTCGTCGCCGAGACAAATGGCTACACCTTC
.,TRBJ1-2,16,TRBV4-3,many,CASSQDSGSGGYGYTF,TGCGCCAGCAGCCAAGATAGCGGGAGTGGCGGCTATGGCTACACCTTC
.,TRBJ1-3,16,TRBV9,.,CASSSSTRDSGNTIYF,TGTGCCAGCAGCTCCAGTACCCGGGACTCTGGAAACACCATATATTTT
.,TRBJ1-3,14,TRBV25-1,.,CASSLQGSGNTIYF,TGTGCCAGCAGTCTACAGGGATCCGGAAACACCATATATTTT
TRBD1,TRBJ2-5,15,TRBV5-1,.,CASSLAQGAQETQYF,TGCGCCAGCAGCTTGGCCCAGGGGGCCCAAGAGACCCAGTACTTC
TRBD1,TRBJ2-3,15,TRBV27,.,CASRRDRHSTDTQYF,TGTGCCAGCAGGCGGGACAGGCATAGCACAGATACGCAGTATTTT
TRBD2,TRBJ2-1,15,TRBV18,.,CASSPLGLAGNEQFF,TGTGCCAGCTCACCACTGGGACTAGCGGGGAATGAGCAGTTCTTC
.,TRBJ1-1,13,TRBV19,.,CASTTSLDTEAFF,TGTGCCAGTACCACTAGTTTGGACACTGAAGCTTTCTTT
.,TRBJ1-6,15,TRBV18,once,CASSPLRGWHSPLHF,TGTGCCAGCTCACCATTAAGGGGATGGCATTCACCCCTCCACTTT
.,TRBJ1-4,12,TRBV4-2,.,CASSQDYEKLFF,TGTGCCAGCAGCCAGGACTATGAAAAACTGTTTTTT
TRBD1,TRBJ1-1,15,TRBV5-4,many,CASSWGQGLEAEAFF,TGTGCCAGCAGCTGGGGACAGGGATTGGAGGCTGAAGCTTTCTTT
.,TRBJ1-1,13,TRBV28,once,CASSLGRGTEAFF,TGTGCCAGCAGTTTGGGGAGAGGCACTGAAGCTTTCTTT
TRBD1,TRBJ2-1,14,TRBV11-3,.,CASSLGGQYNEQFF,TGTGCCAGCAGCTTAGGGGGACAGTACAATGAGCAGTTCTTC